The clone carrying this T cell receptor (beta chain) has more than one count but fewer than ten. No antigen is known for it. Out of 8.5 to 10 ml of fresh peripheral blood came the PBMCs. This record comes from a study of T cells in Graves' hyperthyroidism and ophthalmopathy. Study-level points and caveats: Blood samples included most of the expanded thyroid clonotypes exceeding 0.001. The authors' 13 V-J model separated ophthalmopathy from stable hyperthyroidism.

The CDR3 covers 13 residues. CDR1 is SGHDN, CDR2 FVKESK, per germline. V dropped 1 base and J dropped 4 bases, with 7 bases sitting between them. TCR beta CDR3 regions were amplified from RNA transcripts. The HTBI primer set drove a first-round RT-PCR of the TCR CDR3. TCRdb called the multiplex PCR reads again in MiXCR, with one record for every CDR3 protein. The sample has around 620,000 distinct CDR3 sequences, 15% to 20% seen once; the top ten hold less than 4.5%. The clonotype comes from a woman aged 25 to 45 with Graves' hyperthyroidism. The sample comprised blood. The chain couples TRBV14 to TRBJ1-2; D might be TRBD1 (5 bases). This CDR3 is CASSQGGIYGYTF. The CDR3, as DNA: TGTGCCAGCAGCCAAGGGGGGATCTATGGCTACACCTTC.